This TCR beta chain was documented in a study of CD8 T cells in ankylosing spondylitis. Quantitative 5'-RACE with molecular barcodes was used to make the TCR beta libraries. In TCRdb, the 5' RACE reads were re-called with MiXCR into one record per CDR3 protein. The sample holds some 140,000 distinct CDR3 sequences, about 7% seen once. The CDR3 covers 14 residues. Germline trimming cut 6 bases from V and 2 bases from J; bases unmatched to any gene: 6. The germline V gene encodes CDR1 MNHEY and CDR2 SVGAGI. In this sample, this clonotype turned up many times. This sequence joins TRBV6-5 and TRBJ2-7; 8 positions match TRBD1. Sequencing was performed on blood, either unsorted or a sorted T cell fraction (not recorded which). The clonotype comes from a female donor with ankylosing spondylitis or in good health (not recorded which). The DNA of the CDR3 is TGTGCCAGCAGATCCTCGACAGGGGCCTACGAGCAGTACTTC. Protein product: CASRSSTGAYEQYF.